The T cell receptor (beta chain) described here comes from a study of blood T cell repertoires in COVID-19. Study at large: From the United States, Italy and Spain came samples of acute and convalescent COVID-19. T cells, B-cell-depleted T cells, or PBMCs supplied cDNA or gDNA.

Authors' data handling: The authors estimated nucleated cell counts from reference gene primer amplification. TCRdb keeps only in-frame clones here, not all; method: immunoSEQ multiplex PCR. V and J calls and clone size are those listed in that table; D and trimming were worked out from the DNA. Of approximately 230,000 clones in the sample, roughly 79% were seen once. V shed 6 bases and J shed 0 bases, with 12 bases lying between them. CDR1 and CDR2 (germline): KGHDR, SFDVKD. The CDR3 has 15 residues. Either two negative PCRs, clearance, or symptom resolution qualified Cohort 3 donors as recovered. The chain employs TRBV24-1 and TRBJ2-3, with D possibly TRBD2 on 6 matching bases. Material for sequencing was PBMCs or T cells enriched from blood (not recorded which). The clonotype comes from a man aged 35 to 55 who had recovered from COVID-19. CDR3 in DNA: TGTGCCACCAGTAGGAGCGGGTCTAGCACAGATACGCAGTATTTT. The encoded protein is CATSRSGSSTDTQYF.